This TCR beta chain was retrieved from a study of T cell clonality in common variable immunodeficiency. This clone has ten or more counts. Its specificity is unknown. The read is 3 residues too short to cover the CDR3 end, so that end is filled in from the germline J gene. The germline gives CDR1 SGHRS, CDR2 YFSETQ. The CDR3 has 13 residues. Trimming cost V 5 bases and J 4 bases, with 9 bases left between them. Overall study findings and caveats: Fewer deletions and N-nucleotide insertions were reportedly seen in common variable immunodeficiency TCR beta sequences. Patient heterogeneity in the CVID cohort limited correlations between repertoire features and clinical complications. CVID subjects showed higher TCRbeta clonality than healthy controls.

Control and CVID samples contributed equal amounts of genomic DNA. Sequencing used immunoSEQ multiplex PCR; TCRdb keeps in-frame clones, though not all of them. Sampling found 15,000 to 20,000 clones, none seen once. The gene calls are TRBV5-1 and TRBJ2-2; maybe TRBD1 (5 bases). This sequence was found in a human donor with common variable immunodeficiency. The sequenced material came from peripheral blood mononuclear cells. CDR3 bases read: TGCGCCAGCAGAACGACAGTCACCGGGGAG. Protein product: CASRTTVTGE. The full-length CDR3 reads as CASRTTVTGELFF.